What follows describes a single T cell receptor beta chain. Its antigen is unidentified. This specimen belongs to a study of type 1 regulatory T cells. For the study at large: T-allo10 is a Tr1-enriched, alloantigen-specific CD4 T cell product made in vitro. The study's findings and limits: Type 1 regulatory T cells had a more restricted TCR repertoire than non-type 1 regulatory T cells.

TCRdb called the reads again in MiXCR, with one record for every CDR3 protein. This sample has 55,000 to 65,000 distinct CDR3 sequences, with around 62% found just once. From germline, CDR1 is SGHVS and CDR2 FQNEAQ. Trimming stripped 5 bases from V and 2 bases from J, with 16 bases between. The CDR3 loop spans 15 amino acids. The receptor comes from a human donor in good health. What was sequenced was cultured non-Tr1 T cells, either the whole culture or a sorted T cell fraction (not recorded which). The rearrangement joins TRBV7-8 to TRBJ2-7, with TRBD1 as a possible D gene (7 bases). Here the CDR3 reads CASSTRRDSPYEQYF. In DNA, the CDR3 is TGTGCCAGCAGCACCAGGCGGGACAGTCCCTACGAGCAGTACTTC.